One and the same sample provided the 17 T cell receptor beta chains below, sequenced in a study of neurological immune-mediated disorders. TCRdb reprocessed the 5' RACE reads via MiXCR and lists one record per CDR3 protein. The sample shows about 60,000 distinct CDR3 sequences, around a tenth of them seen only once. Time point reported: longitudinal time-point 1 (baseline). The specimen was PBMCs. These receptors all stem from a male donor with HTLV-1-associated myelopathy (HAM/TSP).

This clonotype came up a few times. The chain recombines TRBV20-1 with TRBJ2-5; the D call may be TRBD1 or TRBD2 (6 bases each). Germline CDR1 is DFQATT and CDR2 is SNEGSKA (reference sequence). The CDR3 has 14 residues. Trimming took off 2 bases at V and 4 bases at J, with 14 bases between the two ends. The CDR3 protein is CSARPQRGLETQYF. The CDR3 DNA reads TGCAGTGCTAGACCGCAACGGGGGCTAGAGACCCAGTACTTC.

This clonotype was counted at least ten times. The rearrangement joins TRBV3-1 to TRBJ2-1, with 7 bases fitting TRBD1. CDR1 is LGHDT and CDR2 is YNNKEL in the germline V gene (reference sequence). The J segment lost 8 bases and the V segment lost 4 bases, leaving 14 bases of the junction unmatched. CDR3 size: 16 residues. The CDR3 sequence is CASSPGRGGYIDEQFF. As DNA, the CDR3 is TGTGCCAGCAGCCCTGGAAGAGGGGGCTATATCGATGAGCAGTTCTTC.

This clonotype was counted at least ten times. CDR3 region: CASSLVSTDTQYF. In DNA form, the CDR3 reads TGTGCCAGCAGCTTGGTCAGCACAGATACGCAGTATTTT. The chain combines TRBV7-2 with TRBJ2-3; no clear D. V was pared by 3 bases and J by 0 bases, with 4 bases between. This CDR3 region has 13 residues. Per the germline V gene, CDR1 is SGHTA and CDR2 is FQGNSA.

At least ten counts were recorded for this clonotype. This rearrangement joins TRBV28 to TRBJ2-1; the D is unclear. V was clipped by 3 bases and J by 15 bases, with 18 bases between them. The CDR3 is 13 residues long. Germline assignment: CDR1 MDHEN and CDR2 SYDVKM. The CDR3 bases are TGTGCCAGCAGTTTTAGGTTCGCTCACTCCGGGTTCTTC. This sequence encodes CASSFRFAHSGFF.

The rearrangement links TRBV5-4 to TRBJ1-2; D gene uncertain. The length of the CDR3 is 12 residues. With 4 bases removed from V and 8 bases from J, the gap between germline ends came to 12 bases. CDR1 SGHNT and CDR2 YYREEE come from the germline V gene (reference sequence). The CDR3 loop is CASSDTELGYTF. The CDR3 DNA reads as TGTGCCAGCAGCGACACAGAGTTAGGCTACACCTTC.

The V and J genes are TRBV5-5 and TRBJ2-6; 7 nucleotides line up with TRBD1. Per germline, CDR1 SGHKS and CDR2 YYEKEE (reference sequence). Germline trimming cut 1 base from V and 5 bases from J; bases unmatched to any gene: 6. The length of the CDR3 is 16 residues. The CDR3 region has the DNA TGTGCCAGCAGCTTGCCTACAGGGGCTTGGGCCAACGTCCTGACTTTC. Translation gives CASSLPTGAWANVLTF.

The V and J genes are TRBV19 and TRBJ1-1; 7 nucleotides line up with TRBD1. Trimming cost V 1 base and J 5 bases; bases outside gene matches: 7. CDR3 size: 15 residues. Germline V CDR1 and CDR2: LNHDA, SQIVND (reference sequence). The CDR3, as DNA: TGTGCCAGTAGTATAGTAGGGACAGCCGGGACTGAAGCTTTCTTT. As protein: CASSIVGTAGTEAFF.

This clonotype was observed many times. CDR3 amino acids: CASSLLAGRNEQFF. CDR3 DNA: TGTGCCAGCAGCTTATTGGCAGGCCGTAATGAGCAGTTCTTC. The chain links TRBV7-8 to TRBJ2-1; D is undetermined. The CDR3 runs to 14 residues. V was pared by 2 bases and J by 7 bases, with 12 bases between. Germline V CDR1 and CDR2: SGHVS, FQNEAQ.

This clonotype has a count of ten or more. The rearrangement uses TRBV7-2 and TRBJ2-7; D gene unclear. The V end lost 5 bases, the J end lost 7 bases, and 18 bases lay between the germline ends. Germline loops: CDR1 SGHTA, CDR2 FQGNSA. CDR3 size: 14 residues. In nucleotides, the CDR3 is TGTGCCAGCAGCCATGCGTCCCCCTTAGGGGAGCAGTACTTC. It translates to CASSHASPLGEQYF.

This clonotype showed up many times. This rearrangement joins TRBV6-1 to TRBJ1-4; TRBD1 agrees at 10 bases. Germline CDR1 is MNHNS and CDR2 is SASEGT. V lost 5 bases and J lost 4; bases outside the gene matches: 7. The CDR3 loop spans 16 amino acids. CDR3 in DNA: TGTGCCAGCAGTTACCGGGACAGGGGAGATAATGAAAAACTGTTTTTT. This sequence encodes CASSYRDRGDNEKLFF.

This clonotype showed up many times. This chain joins TRBV9 and TRBJ2-7; D is unresolved. This CDR3 spans 15 amino acids. Trimming cost V 0 bases and J 4 bases, with 14 bases left between them. CDR1 is SGDLS, CDR2 YYNGEE, per germline. The CDR3 region has the DNA TGTGCCAGCAGCGTAGATCCCTCACCGGTATACGAGCAGTACTTC. Protein: CASSVDPSPVYEQYF.

This clonotype came up many times. This rearrangement joins TRBV29-1 to TRBJ1-6; D might be TRBD1 (6 bases). From germline, CDR1 is SQVTM and CDR2 ANQGSEA. The CDR3 length is 13 residues. V lost 5 bases, J lost 6 bases, and 11 bases lay in between. The chain's CDR3 is CSVKGGVNSPLHF. As DNA, the CDR3 is TGCAGCGTTAAAGGGGGTGTTAATTCACCCCTCCACTTT.

This clonotype occurred many times. This chain uses TRBV12-3 or TRBV12-4 with TRBJ2-7; TRBD2 might be the D (6 bases). This CDR3 region has 14 residues. V was clipped by 3 bases and J by 6 bases, with 15 bases between them. The CDR3 reads CASSFGALGGEQYF. CDR3 nucleotide sequence: TGTGCCAGCAGTTTCGGGGCTCTCGGGGGCGAGCAGTACTTC.

The sample holds many counts of this clonotype. The CDR3: CASSETSGGLDEQYF. The CDR3 coding sequence is TGTGCCAGCAGCGAAACTAGCGGGGGTCTCGACGAGCAGTACTTC. The rearrangement joins TRBV9 to TRBJ2-7, with 11 bases aligning to TRBD2. This CDR3 spans 15 amino acids. The trim removed 3 bases at V and 5 bases at J, leaving 7 bases unmatched. Germline CDR1 is SGDLS and CDR2 is YYNGEE.

This clonotype has a count of ten or more. CDR3 DNA: TGTGCCAGCAGCCCCGGGGGGTGGGATAATTCACCCCTCCACTTT. Its protein product is CASSPGGWDNSPLHF. V usage is TRBV9 and J usage is TRBJ1-6, with TRBD1 as a possible D gene (5 bases). This CDR3 spans 15 amino acids. The germline gives CDR1 SGDLS, CDR2 YYNGEE. V was cut by 4 bases and J by 5 bases, with 13 bases left in between. Full variable domain (missing parts from reference TRBV9 and TRBJ1-6): DSGVTQTPKHLITATGQRVTLRCSPRSGDLSVYWYQQSLDQGLQFLIQYYNGEERAKGNILERFSAQQFPDLHSELNLSSLELGDSALYFCASSPGGWDNSPLHFGNGTRLTVT.

Remarks on this clonotype: This may come from a read error, since a much larger clone is one base off. The gene calls are TRBV20-1 and TRBJ2-5; 12 nucleotides align to TRBD2. Germline CDR1 reads DFQATT; CDR2 reads SNEGSKA (reference sequence). This CDR3 region has 16 residues. The V gene end was trimmed by 3 bases and the J gene end by 5 bases; junction bases not matched to a gene: 10. Written as DNA, the CDR3 is TGCAGTGCTAGTGACCCGACTAGCGGGGGAGGGGAGACCCAGTACTTC. It specifies CSASDPTSGGGETQYF.

This clonotype was observed at least ten times. The V and J genes are TRBV5-1 and TRBJ1-4; D gene uncertain. Trimming pared 2 bases from V and 7 bases from J, leaving 6 bases between. The CDR3 loop spans 12 amino acids. Germline assignment: CDR1 SGHRS and CDR2 YFSETQ. The chain's CDR3 is CASSFSSEKLFF. The CDR3 coding sequence is TGCGCCAGCAGCTTTTCCAGTGAAAAACTGTTTTTT. Combining the CDR3 with reference TRBV5-1 and TRBJ1-4 gives the whole variable domain KAGVTQTPRYLIKTRGQQVTLSCSPISGHRSVSWYQQTPGQGLQFLFEYFSETQRNKGNFPGRFSGRQFSNSRSEMNVSTLELGDSALYLCASSFSSEKLFFGSGTQLSVL.